The sequence of this TCR beta chain was determined in a study of OX40 agonist ivuxolimab in advanced cancers. General study points: Individuals who were partial responders at 0.1-3.0 mg/kg had clonal expansion that ranked among the lowest. It was also the case that some nonresponders had low normalized T-cell clonal expansion.

Assay: immunoSEQ multiplex PCR; the TCRdb copy retains only in-frame clones and omits some. This table holds 60,000 to 70,000 clones, 75% to 85% found once. To note about this clone: Its antigen is not known.

J lost 3 bases, V lost 2 bases, and 2 bases had no gene match. Germline values: CDR1 SGHTA, CDR2 FQGNSA. The CDR3 runs 14 residues. Blood sampling took place at baseline, cycle 4 day 1, and cycle 7 day 1. The clonotype comes from an adult with an advanced solid tumor such as melanoma, head and neck, liver or kidney cancer. The genes are TRBV7-2 and TRBJ2-7, with 9 nucleotides matching TRBD2. Sequenced here: CD4+ or CD8+ T cells sorted from blood, sampled in a trial of the OX40 agonist ivuxolimab. The DNA of the CDR3 is TGTGCCAGCAGCTTAACGACTAGCGGCTACGAGCAGTACTTC. Protein product: CASSLTTSGYEQYF.